The rows below give T cell receptor beta chains drawn from one sample of a study of blood T cell repertoires in COVID-19. Profiling relied on immunoSEQ multiplex PCR, and the TCRdb table lists in-frame clones only, not all of them. The sample includes fewer than 300,000 clones, about 82% of them seen just once. Specimen: peripheral blood. The receptors were gathered from a man aged 45 to 65 with active or convalescent COVID-19. CDR3s include the opening cysteine and the closing phenylalanine or tryptophan. Each record gives: CDR3 protein, CDR3 DNA, D gene, V gene, clone size, CDR3 length, J gene. D genes are given only for firm matches. Rows give clone size only sometimes, using once, few, many, or a class for an expanded clone.

CDR3aa: CASSYPRRGTANSGNTIYF
CDR3nt: TGTGCCAGCAGTTATCCCCGACGGGGGACAGCCAATTCTGGAAACACCATATATTTT
d_gene: TRBD1
v_gene: TRBV28
abundance: -
len: 19
j_gene: TRBJ1-3

CDR3aa: CASSYLAGVYEQYF
CDR3nt: TGTGCCAGCAGTTACCTAGCGGGTGTATACGAGCAGTACTTC
d_gene: TRBD2
v_gene: TRBV6-2/TRBV6-3
abundance: -
len: 14
j_gene: TRBJ2-7

CDR3aa: CAWSGASSYNSPLHF
CDR3nt: TGTGCCTGGAGTGGAGCAAGCTCCTATAATTCACCCCTCCACTTT
d_gene: -
v_gene: TRBV30
abundance: -
len: 15
j_gene: TRBJ1-6

CDR3aa: CASSHRSGGNIQYF
CDR3nt: TGTGCCAGCAGCCATCGTTCGGGAGGAAACATTCAGTACTTC
d_gene: TRBD2
v_gene: TRBV3-1/TRBV3-2
abundance: -
len: 14
j_gene: TRBJ2-4

CDR3aa: CASSVGGASYNEQFF
CDR3nt: TGTGCCAGCAGCGTAGGGGGAGCCTCCTACAATGAGCAGTTCTTC
d_gene: -
v_gene: TRBV9
abundance: -
len: 15
j_gene: TRBJ2-1

CDR3aa: CASSSHRQNTEAFF
CDR3nt: TGTGCCAGCAGTTCCCACAGACAAAACACTGAAGCTTTCTTT
d_gene: -
v_gene: TRBV28
abundance: -
len: 14
j_gene: TRBJ1-1

CDR3aa: CASSPGNIQYF
CDR3nt: TGTGCCAGCAGCCCCGGAAACATTCAGTACTTC
d_gene: -
v_gene: TRBV3-1/TRBV3-2
abundance: -
len: 11
j_gene: TRBJ2-4

CDR3aa: CASSTQGTGIQYF
CDR3nt: TGTGCCAGCAGTACACAGGGGACCGGCATTCAGTACTTC
d_gene: TRBD1
v_gene: TRBV6-6
abundance: -
len: 13
j_gene: TRBJ2-4

CDR3aa: CASSPPSRELTDTQYF
CDR3nt: TGTGCCAGCAGCCCCCCCTCGCGGGAGCTGACAGATACGCAGTATTTT
d_gene: TRBD2
v_gene: TRBV4-2
abundance: -
len: 16
j_gene: TRBJ2-3

CDR3aa: CSVRAGGGTGELFF
CDR3nt: TGCAGCGTCAGAGCGGGAGGCGGGACCGGGGAGCTGTTTTTT
d_gene: TRBD2
v_gene: TRBV29-1
abundance: -
len: 14
j_gene: TRBJ2-2

CDR3aa: CASSPHITPTDTQYF
CDR3nt: TGTGCCAGCAGTCCCCACATAACGCCCACAGATACGCAGTATTTT
d_gene: -
v_gene: TRBV6-2/TRBV6-3
abundance: -
len: 15
j_gene: TRBJ2-3

CDR3aa: CASSQPRTASYEQYF
CDR3nt: TGTGCCAGCAGCCAGCCTAGGACTGCCTCCTACGAGCAGTACTTC
d_gene: -
v_gene: TRBV3-1/TRBV3-2
abundance: -
len: 15
j_gene: TRBJ2-7

CDR3aa: CAIAVAGGAGEQFF
CDR3nt: TGTGCCATCGCTGTAGCGGGAGGAGCTGGTGAGCAGTTCTTC
d_gene: TRBD2
v_gene: TRBV25-1
abundance: many
len: 14
j_gene: TRBJ2-1

CDR3aa: CASSPRGTSGSVGANVLTF
CDR3nt: TGTGCCAGCAGCCCCCGGGGGACTAGCGGGAGTGTGGGGGCCAACGTCCTGACTTTC
d_gene: TRBD2
v_gene: TRBV9
abundance: -
len: 19
j_gene: TRBJ2-6

CDR3aa: CASSFSGRAVTGELFF
CDR3nt: TGTGCCAGCAGCTTTAGCGGGAGGGCCGTCACCGGGGAGCTGTTTTTT
d_gene: TRBD2
v_gene: TRBV5-8
abundance: -
len: 16
j_gene: TRBJ2-2

CDR3aa: CASFDRAYQETQYF
CDR3nt: TGTGCCAGCTTCGACAGGGCCTACCAAGAGACCCAGTACTTC
d_gene: TRBD1
v_gene: TRBV6-5
abundance: -
len: 14
j_gene: TRBJ2-5

CDR3aa: CATSPIMTSGQATEQFF
CDR3nt: TGTGCCACCAGCCCTATCATGACTAGCGGACAGGCAACTGAGCAGTTCTTC
d_gene: TRBD2
v_gene: TRBV15
abundance: -
len: 17
j_gene: TRBJ2-1

CDR3aa: CASSSSPGQEYYEQYF
CDR3nt: TGTGCCAGCTCATCATCTCCGGGACAGGAGTACTACGAGCAGTACTTC
d_gene: TRBD1
v_gene: TRBV18
abundance: -
len: 16
j_gene: TRBJ2-7

CDR3aa: CAWSVSLGNTIYF
CDR3nt: TGTGCCTGGAGTGTAAGCCTGGGAAACACCATATATTTT
d_gene: -
v_gene: TRBV30
abundance: -
len: 13
j_gene: TRBJ1-3

CDR3aa: CASSSGHYEQYF
CDR3nt: TGTGCCAGCAGCTCGGGACACTACGAGCAGTACTTC
d_gene: -
v_gene: TRBV5-8
abundance: -
len: 12
j_gene: TRBJ2-7

CDR3aa: CAIGTGGSPLHF
CDR3nt: TGTGCCATCGGGACAGGGGGTTCACCCCTCCACTTT
d_gene: TRBD1
v_gene: TRBV12-3/TRBV12-4
abundance: -
len: 12
j_gene: TRBJ1-6

CDR3aa: CASSLGRAQAGELFF
CDR3nt: TGTGCCAGCAGCTTAGGGAGGGCCCAGGCCGGGGAGCTGTTTTTT
d_gene: -
v_gene: TRBV11-3
abundance: -
len: 15
j_gene: TRBJ2-2

CDR3aa: CASSRGVSYEQYF
CDR3nt: TGTGCCAGCAGCAGGGGTGTCTCCTACGAGCAGTACTTC
d_gene: -
v_gene: TRBV6-5
abundance: -
len: 13
j_gene: TRBJ2-7

CDR3aa: CASSQTSKLYEQYF
CDR3nt: TGTGCCAGCAGCCAAACTAGCAAATTGTACGAGCAGTACTTC
d_gene: -
v_gene: TRBV6-2/TRBV6-3
abundance: -
len: 14
j_gene: TRBJ2-7

CDR3aa: CASSIDNNRNTEAFF
CDR3nt: TGTGCCAGTAGTATAGACAACAACAGGAACACTGAAGCTTTCTTT
d_gene: -
v_gene: TRBV19
abundance: -
len: 15
j_gene: TRBJ1-1

CDR3aa: CASSLQGAREQYF
CDR3nt: TGTGCCAGTAGCCTACAGGGGGCGCGTGAGCAGTACTTC
d_gene: TRBD1
v_gene: TRBV19
abundance: few
len: 13
j_gene: TRBJ2-7

CDR3aa: CASSLGSGTQYF
CDR3nt: TGTGCCAGCAGCTTGGGTAGCGGGACCCAGTACTTC
d_gene: -
v_gene: TRBV6-5
abundance: -
len: 12
j_gene: TRBJ2-5

CDR3aa: CASSVGGTGGWNTEAFF
CDR3nt: TGTGCCAGCAGCGTAGGGGGGACAGGGGGCTGGAACACTGAAGCTTTCTTT
d_gene: TRBD1
v_gene: TRBV9
abundance: -
len: 17
j_gene: TRBJ1-1

CDR3aa: CASSFSGGTEAFF
CDR3nt: TGCGCCAGCAGCTTCTCAGGGGGGACTGAAGCTTTCTTT
d_gene: TRBD1
v_gene: TRBV5-1
abundance: -
len: 13
j_gene: TRBJ1-1

CDR3aa: CASSQARATTYEQYF
CDR3nt: TGTGCCAGCAGCCAAGCGCGGGCTACGACCTACGAGCAGTACTTC
d_gene: -
v_gene: TRBV4-2
abundance: -
len: 15
j_gene: TRBJ2-7

CDR3aa: CASSLGGLHTGELFF
CDR3nt: TGTGCCAGCAGCTTAGGTGGCCTCCACACCGGGGAGCTGTTTTTT
d_gene: -
v_gene: TRBV7-2
abundance: few
len: 15
j_gene: TRBJ2-2

CDR3aa: CATSGPWMNTEAFF
CDR3nt: TGTGCCACCAGCGGGCCTTGGATGAACACTGAAGCTTTCTTT
d_gene: -
v_gene: TRBV15
abundance: -
len: 14
j_gene: TRBJ1-1

CDR3aa: CAWRRTSIEQFF
CDR3nt: TGTGCCTGGAGAAGGACTAGTATTGAGCAGTTCTTC
d_gene: TRBD2
v_gene: TRBV30
abundance: -
len: 12
j_gene: TRBJ2-1

CDR3aa: CASSRASSGRAQYF
CDR3nt: TGTGCCAGCAGCCGAGCGTCTAGCGGGAGGGCTCAGTACTTC
d_gene: TRBD2
v_gene: TRBV3-1/TRBV3-2
abundance: -
len: 14
j_gene: TRBJ2-7

CDR3aa: CASSQQGYSNQPQHF
CDR3nt: TGCGCCAGCAGCCAACAGGGGTATAGCAATCAGCCCCAGCATTTT
d_gene: -
v_gene: TRBV4-1
abundance: -
len: 15
j_gene: TRBJ1-5

CDR3aa: CASSHANLRGPFGNTEAFF
CDR3nt: TGCGCCAGCAGCCATGCAAACCTCAGGGGGCCGTTCGGGAACACTGAAGCTTTCTTT
d_gene: TRBD1
v_gene: TRBV4-1
abundance: -
len: 19
j_gene: TRBJ1-1

CDR3aa: CASSFPLSAGEQFF
CDR3nt: TGTGCCAGCAGCTTCCCCCTCTCAGCGGGAGAGCAGTTCTTC
d_gene: TRBD2
v_gene: TRBV5-4
abundance: -
len: 14
j_gene: TRBJ2-1

CDR3aa: CASSLGGPSYEQYF
CDR3nt: TGCGCCAGCAGCTTGGGGGGGCCCTCCTACGAGCAGTACTTC
d_gene: -
v_gene: TRBV5-1
abundance: -
len: 14
j_gene: TRBJ2-7

CDR3aa: CASSLVRGYNEQFF
CDR3nt: TGCGCCAGCAGCTTGGTTCGGGGCTACAATGAGCAGTTCTTC
d_gene: -
v_gene: TRBV5-1
abundance: -
len: 14
j_gene: TRBJ2-1

CDR3aa: CASSIQGLETQYF
CDR3nt: TGCGCCAGCAGTATACAGGGGTTGGAGACCCAGTACTTC
d_gene: TRBD1
v_gene: TRBV10-2
abundance: -
len: 13
j_gene: TRBJ2-5

CDR3aa: CASSIDTRAYSGANVLTF
CDR3nt: TGTGCCAGTAGTATAGATACTAGGGCCTACTCTGGGGCCAACGTCCTGACTTTC
d_gene: -
v_gene: TRBV19
abundance: -
len: 18
j_gene: TRBJ2-6

CDR3aa: CASSLPQANYGYTF
CDR3nt: TGCGCCAGCAGCCTCCCTCAGGCTAACTATGGCTACACCTTC
d_gene: -
v_gene: TRBV5-1
abundance: -
len: 14
j_gene: TRBJ1-2

CDR3aa: CASSGTPGADTQYF
CDR3nt: TGCGCCAGCAGCGGGACACCCGGGGCAGATACGCAGTATTTT
d_gene: -
v_gene: TRBV4-1
abundance: -
len: 14
j_gene: TRBJ2-3

CDR3aa: CASSSPPGQGYGYTF
CDR3nt: TGTGCCAGCAGTTCCCCTCCGGGACAGGGCTATGGCTACACCTTC
d_gene: TRBD1
v_gene: TRBV28
abundance: -
len: 15
j_gene: TRBJ1-2

CDR3aa: CASVGGETQYF
CDR3nt: TGTGCCAGCGTCGGAGGGGAGACCCAGTACTTC
d_gene: -
v_gene: TRBV6-5
abundance: -
len: 11
j_gene: TRBJ2-5

CDR3aa: CAISESRAGELFF
CDR3nt: TGTGCCATCAGTGAGTCCAGGGCGGGGGAGCTGTTTTTT
d_gene: -
v_gene: TRBV10-3
abundance: -
len: 13
j_gene: TRBJ2-2

CDR3aa: CASSYRYNLDRSSSYEQYF
CDR3nt: TGTGCCAGCAGTTACAGATATAACTTGGACAGGTCAAGCTCCTACGAGCAGTACTTC
d_gene: TRBD1
v_gene: TRBV28
abundance: -
len: 19
j_gene: TRBJ2-7

CDR3aa: CASSHGLGNADTQYF
CDR3nt: TGTGCCAGTAGCCACGGACTGGGTAACGCAGATACGCAGTATTTT
d_gene: -
v_gene: TRBV19
abundance: -
len: 15
j_gene: TRBJ2-3

CDR3aa: CASSLGPGGVADTQYF
CDR3nt: TGTGCCAGCAGCTTAGGACCCGGCGGCGTGGCAGATACGCAGTATTTT
d_gene: -
v_gene: TRBV7-2
abundance: -
len: 16
j_gene: TRBJ2-3

CDR3aa: CASSVNSGTQYF
CDR3nt: TGTGCCAGCAGCGTAAACTCGGGTACGCAGTATTTT
d_gene: -
v_gene: TRBV9
abundance: -
len: 12
j_gene: TRBJ2-3

CDR3aa: CASSLSRPGTSGYEQYF
CDR3nt: TGTGCCAGCAGCTTATCCCGACCCGGGACTAGCGGTTACGAGCAGTACTTC
d_gene: TRBD2
v_gene: TRBV7-7
abundance: -
len: 17
j_gene: TRBJ2-7

CDR3aa: CASSYSIAGVKETQYF
CDR3nt: TGTGCCAGCAGTTACTCGATAGCGGGAGTAAAAGAGACCCAGTACTTC
d_gene: TRBD2
v_gene: TRBV6-2/TRBV6-3
abundance: -
len: 16
j_gene: TRBJ2-5